This TCR beta chain was found in a study of T cells in Graves' hyperthyroidism and ophthalmopathy. Losses at the gene ends were 2 bases for V and 4 bases for J; bases not matched to a gene: 3. This CDR3 spans 14 amino acids. Germline CDR1 ENHRY, CDR2 SYGVKD. What was amplified from RNA transcripts were TCR beta CDR3 regions. An initial round of RT-PCR targeting the TCR CDR3 relied on the HTBI primer set. TCRdb fed the multiplex PCR reads into MiXCR, producing one record per CDR3 protein. In the table there are a few hundred thousand distinct CDR3 sequences, around a sixth of which are singletons. This clonotype occurred many times. The PBMCs were taken from about 9.7 ml of fresh peripheral blood.

V gene TRBV10-3 combines with J gene TRBJ2-5, with 8 bases that match TRBD1. The TCR originated in a woman in her 40s with Graves' ophthalmopathy. Sequencing was carried out using blood. The CDR3 DNA is TGTGCCATCAGTGAGATTACAGGGGGAGAGACCCAGTACTTC. Amino acids: CAISEITGGETQYF.